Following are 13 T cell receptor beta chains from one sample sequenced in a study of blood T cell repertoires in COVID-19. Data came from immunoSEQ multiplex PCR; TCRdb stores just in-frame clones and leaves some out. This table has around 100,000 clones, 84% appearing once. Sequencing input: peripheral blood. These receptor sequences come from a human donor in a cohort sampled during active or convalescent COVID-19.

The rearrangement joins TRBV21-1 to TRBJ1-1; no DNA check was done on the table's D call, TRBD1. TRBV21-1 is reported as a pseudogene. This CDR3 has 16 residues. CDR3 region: CASSKDERGLNTEAFF. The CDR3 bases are TGTGCCAGCAGCAAAGATGAAAGGGGGCTAAACACTGAAGCTTTCTTT.

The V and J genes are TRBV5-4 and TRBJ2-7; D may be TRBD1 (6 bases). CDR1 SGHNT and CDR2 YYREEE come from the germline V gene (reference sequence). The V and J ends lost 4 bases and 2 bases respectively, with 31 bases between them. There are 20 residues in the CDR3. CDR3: CASSLSGQRTPWTLPYEQYF. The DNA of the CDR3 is TGTGCCAGCAGCCTATCTGGACAGCGAACACCTTGGACCCTACCCTACGAGCAGTACTTC.

The CDR3 loop reads CAISESIRGADYGYTF. DNA for the CDR3: TGTGCCATCAGTGAGTCGATCCGGGGGGCGGACTATGGCTACACCTTC. The chain combines TRBV10-3 with TRBJ1-2; weak D call: TRBD1 (6 bases). Germline V lookup: CDR1 ENHRY, CDR2 SYGVKD. Trimming left V 0 bases short and J 3 bases short, with 14 bases between. The CDR3 runs 16 residues.

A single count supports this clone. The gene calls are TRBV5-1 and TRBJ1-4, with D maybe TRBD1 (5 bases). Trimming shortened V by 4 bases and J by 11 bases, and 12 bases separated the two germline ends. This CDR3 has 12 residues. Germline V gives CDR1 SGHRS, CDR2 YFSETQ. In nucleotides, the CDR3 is TGCGCCAGCAGCGGACACAGCGAGAAACTGTTTTTT. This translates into CASSGHSEKLFF.

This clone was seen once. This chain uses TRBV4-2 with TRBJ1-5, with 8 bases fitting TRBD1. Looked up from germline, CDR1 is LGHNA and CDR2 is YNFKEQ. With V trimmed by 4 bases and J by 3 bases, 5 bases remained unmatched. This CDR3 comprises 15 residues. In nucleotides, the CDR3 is TGTGCCAGCAGCCCGCAGGGGGCGGACAATCAGCCCCAGCATTTT. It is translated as CASSPQGADNQPQHF.

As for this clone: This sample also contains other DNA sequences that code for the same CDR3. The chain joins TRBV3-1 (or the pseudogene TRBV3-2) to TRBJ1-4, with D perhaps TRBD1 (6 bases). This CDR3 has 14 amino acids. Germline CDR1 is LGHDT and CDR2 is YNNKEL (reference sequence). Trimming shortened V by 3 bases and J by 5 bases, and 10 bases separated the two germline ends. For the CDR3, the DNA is TGTGCCAGCAGCCAGGGGACACTGAATGAAAAACTGTTTTTT. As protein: CASSQGTLNEKLFF.

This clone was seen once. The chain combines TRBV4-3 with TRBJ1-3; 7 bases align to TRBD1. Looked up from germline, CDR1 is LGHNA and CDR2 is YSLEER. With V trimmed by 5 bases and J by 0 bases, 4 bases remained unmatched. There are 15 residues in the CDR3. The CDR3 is CASSSTGSSGNTIYF. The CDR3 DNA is TGCGCCAGCAGCTCGACAGGGAGCTCTGGAAACACCATATATTTT.

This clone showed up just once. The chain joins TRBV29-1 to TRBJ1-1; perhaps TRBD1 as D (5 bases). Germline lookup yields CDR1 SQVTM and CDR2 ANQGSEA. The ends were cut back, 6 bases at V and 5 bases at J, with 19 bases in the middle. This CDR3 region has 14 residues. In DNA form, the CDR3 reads TGCAGCGTCTCTGTTACGGCGGGGGGGACTGAAGCTTTCTTT. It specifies CSVSVTAGGTEAFF. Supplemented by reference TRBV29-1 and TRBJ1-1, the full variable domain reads SAVISQKPSRDICQRGTSLTIQCQVDSQVTMMFWYRQQPGQSLTLIATANQGSEATYESGFVIDKFPISRPNLTFSTLTVSNMSPEDSSIYLCSVSVTAGGTEAFFGQGTRLTVV.

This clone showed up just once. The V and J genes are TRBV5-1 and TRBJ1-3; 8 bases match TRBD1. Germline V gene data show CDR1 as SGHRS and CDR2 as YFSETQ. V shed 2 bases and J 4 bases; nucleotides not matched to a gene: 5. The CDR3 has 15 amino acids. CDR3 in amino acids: CASSLVTGVGNTIYF. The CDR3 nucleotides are TGCGCCAGCAGCTTAGTGACAGGGGTCGGAAACACCATATATTTT. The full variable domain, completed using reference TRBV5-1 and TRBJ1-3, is KAGVTQTPRYLIKTRGQQVTLSCSPISGHRSVSWYQQTPGQGLQFLFEYFSETQRNKGNFPGRFSGRQFSNSRSEMNVSTLELGDSALYLCASSLVTGVGNTIYFGEGSWLTVV.

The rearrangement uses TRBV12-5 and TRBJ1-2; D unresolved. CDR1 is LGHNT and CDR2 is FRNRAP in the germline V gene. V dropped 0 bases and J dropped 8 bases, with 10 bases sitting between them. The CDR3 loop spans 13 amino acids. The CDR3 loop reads CASGLVPGGGYTF. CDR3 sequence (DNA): TGTGCTAGTGGTTTGGTACCCGGCGGGGGCTACACCTTC.

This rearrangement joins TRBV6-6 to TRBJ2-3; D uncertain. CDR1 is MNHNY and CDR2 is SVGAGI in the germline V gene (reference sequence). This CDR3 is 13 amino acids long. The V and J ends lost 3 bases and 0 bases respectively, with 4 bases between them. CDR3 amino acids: CASSYQSTDTQYF. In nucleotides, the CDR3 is TGTGCCAGCAGTTATCAAAGCACAGATACGCAGTATTTT.

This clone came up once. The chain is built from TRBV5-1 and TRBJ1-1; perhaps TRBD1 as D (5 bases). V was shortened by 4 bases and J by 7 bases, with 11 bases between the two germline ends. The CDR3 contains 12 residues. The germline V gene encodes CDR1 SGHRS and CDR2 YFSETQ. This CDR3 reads CASSPQGHEAFF. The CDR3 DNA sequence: TGCGCCAGCAGCCCCCAGGGTCATGAAGCTTTCTTT. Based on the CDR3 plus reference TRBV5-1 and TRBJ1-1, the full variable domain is KAGVTQTPRYLIKTRGQQVTLSCSPISGHRSVSWYQQTPGQGLQFLFEYFSETQRNKGNFPGRFSGRQFSNSRSEMNVSTLELGDSALYLCASSPQGHEAFFGQGTRLTVV.

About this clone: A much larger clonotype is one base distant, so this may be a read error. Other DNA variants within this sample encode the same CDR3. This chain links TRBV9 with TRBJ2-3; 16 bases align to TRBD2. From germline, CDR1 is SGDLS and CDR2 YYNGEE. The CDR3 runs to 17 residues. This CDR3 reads CASSGSGTSGGGDTQYF. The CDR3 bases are TGCGCCAGCAGCGGAAGCGGGACTAGCGGGGGGGGAGATACGCAGTATTTT.